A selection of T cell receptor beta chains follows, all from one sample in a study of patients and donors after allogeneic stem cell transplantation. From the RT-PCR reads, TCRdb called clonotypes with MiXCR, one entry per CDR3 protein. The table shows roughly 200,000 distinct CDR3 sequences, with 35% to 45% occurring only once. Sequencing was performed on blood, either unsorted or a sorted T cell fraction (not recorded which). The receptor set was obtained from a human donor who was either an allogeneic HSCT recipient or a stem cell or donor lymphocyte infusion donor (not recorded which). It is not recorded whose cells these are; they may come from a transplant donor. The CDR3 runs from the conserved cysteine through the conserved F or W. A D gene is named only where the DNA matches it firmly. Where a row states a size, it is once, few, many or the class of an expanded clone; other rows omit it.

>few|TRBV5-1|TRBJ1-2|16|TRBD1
CASSFRQGAPNYGYTF
TGCGCCAGCAGCTTTAGACAGGGGGCGCCTAACTATGGCTACACCTTC
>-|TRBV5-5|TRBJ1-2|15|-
CASSLAGGWEYGYTF
TGTGCCAGCAGCTTGGCCGGGGGTTGGGAGTATGGCTACACCTTC
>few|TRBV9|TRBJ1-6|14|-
CASSGDVPRSPLHF
TGTGCCAGCAGCGGGGACGTACCCAGGTCACCCCTCCACTTT
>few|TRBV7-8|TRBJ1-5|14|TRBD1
CASSLEGASQPQHF
TGTGCCAGCAGCTTAGAGGGGGCTTCTCAGCCCCAGCATTTT
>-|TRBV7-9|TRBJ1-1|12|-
CASSFVNTEAFF
TGTGCCAGCAGCTTTGTGAACACTGAAGCTTTCTTT
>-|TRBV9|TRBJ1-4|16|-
CASSPDSQGKYEKLFF
TGTGCCAGCAGCCCTGACTCACAGGGAAAATATGAAAAACTGTTTTTT
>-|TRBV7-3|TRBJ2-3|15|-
CASSLSPQVLDTQYF
TGTGCCAGCAGCTTATCGCCACAGGTCTTGGATACGCAGTATTTT
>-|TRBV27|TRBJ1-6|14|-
CASSTGGGNSPLHF
TGTGCCAGCAGTACCGGAGGGGGTAATTCACCCCTCCACTTT
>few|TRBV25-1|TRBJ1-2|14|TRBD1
CASSEQGANYGYTF
TGTGCCAGCAGTGAGCAGGGGGCTAACTATGGCTACACCTTC
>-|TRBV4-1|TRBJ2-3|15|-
CASSQQAKGTDTQYF
TGCGCCAGCAGCCAACAGGCCAAAGGCACAGATACGCAGTATTTT
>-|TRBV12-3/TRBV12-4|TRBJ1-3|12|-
CASLRRGNTIYF
TGTGCCAGCCTCCGCCGGGGAAACACCATATATTTT
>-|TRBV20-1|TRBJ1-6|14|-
CSAFGDGNNSPLHF
TGCAGTGCTTTCGGAGACGGTAATAATTCACCCCTCCACTTT
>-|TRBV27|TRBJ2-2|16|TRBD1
CASSLWTGKNTGELFF
TGTGCCAGCAGTTTATGGACAGGGAAGAACACCGGGGAGCTGTTTTTT
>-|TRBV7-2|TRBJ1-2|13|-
CASSLARGNSYTF
TGTGCCAGCAGCTTAGCCCGTGGGAATAGCTACACCTTC
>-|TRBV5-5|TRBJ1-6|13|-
CASSLRAGSPLHF
TGTGCCAGCAGCTTGAGGGCAGGTTCACCCCTCCACTTT
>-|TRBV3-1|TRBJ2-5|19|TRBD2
CASSQDPGLAGALGETQYF
TGTGCCAGCAGCCAAGATCCGGGACTAGCGGGCGCCCTTGGGGAGACCCAGTACTTC
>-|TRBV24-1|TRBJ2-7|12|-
CATSGGYYEQYF
TGTGCCACCAGTGGAGGTTACTACGAGCAGTACTTC
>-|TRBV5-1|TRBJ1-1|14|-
CASSLSFGNTEAFF
TGCGCCAGCAGCTTGTCCTTTGGGAACACTGAAGCTTTCTTT
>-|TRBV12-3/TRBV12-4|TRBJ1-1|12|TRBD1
CASRAGGTEAFF
TGTGCCAGCAGAGCAGGGGGGACTGAAGCTTTCTTT
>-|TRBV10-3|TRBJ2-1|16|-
CAISPSGVSSYNEQFF
TGTGCCATCAGCCCCTCCGGGGTGAGCTCCTACAATGAGCAGTTCTTC
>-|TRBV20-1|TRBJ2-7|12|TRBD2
CSARAGVPEQYF
TGCAGTGCTCGAGCGGGGGTCCCCGAGCAGTACTTC
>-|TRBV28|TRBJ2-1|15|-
CASSWVSGIYNEQFF
TGTGCCAGCAGTTGGGTTAGCGGAATATACAATGAGCAGTTCTTC
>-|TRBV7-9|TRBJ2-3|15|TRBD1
CASSHEGGAPDTQYF
TGTGCCAGCAGTCACGAAGGGGGCGCCCCAGATACGCAGTATTTT
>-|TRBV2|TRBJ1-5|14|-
CASSDEGVGQPQHF
TGTGCCAGCAGTGATGAAGGGGTGGGACAGCCCCAGCATTTT
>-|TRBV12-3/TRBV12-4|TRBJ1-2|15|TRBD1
CASSLATGGSDGYTF
TGTGCCAGCAGTTTAGCGACAGGGGGCAGCGATGGCTACACCTTC
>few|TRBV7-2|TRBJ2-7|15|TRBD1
CASSLSQGNSYEQYF
TGTGCCAGCAGCTTATCACAGGGGAATTCCTACGAGCAGTACTTC